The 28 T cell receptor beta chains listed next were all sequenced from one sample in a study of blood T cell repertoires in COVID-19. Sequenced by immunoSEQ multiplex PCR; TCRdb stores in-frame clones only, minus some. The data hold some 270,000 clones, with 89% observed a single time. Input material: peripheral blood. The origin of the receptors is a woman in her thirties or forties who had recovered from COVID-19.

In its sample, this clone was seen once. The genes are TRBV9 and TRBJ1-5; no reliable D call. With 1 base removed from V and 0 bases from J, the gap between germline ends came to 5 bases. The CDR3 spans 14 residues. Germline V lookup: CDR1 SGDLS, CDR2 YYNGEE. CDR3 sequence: CASSVTDSNQPQHF. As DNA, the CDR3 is TGTGCCAGCAGCGTAACAGATAGCAATCAGCCCCAGCATTTT.

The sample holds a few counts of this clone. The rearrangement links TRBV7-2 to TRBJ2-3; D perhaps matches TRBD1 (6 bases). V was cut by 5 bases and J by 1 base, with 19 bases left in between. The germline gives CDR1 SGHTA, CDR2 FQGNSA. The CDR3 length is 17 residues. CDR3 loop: CASSPQGLVRGTDTQYF. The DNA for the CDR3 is TGTGCCAGCAGCCCACAGGGATTGGTGAGAGGCACAGATACGCAGTATTTT.

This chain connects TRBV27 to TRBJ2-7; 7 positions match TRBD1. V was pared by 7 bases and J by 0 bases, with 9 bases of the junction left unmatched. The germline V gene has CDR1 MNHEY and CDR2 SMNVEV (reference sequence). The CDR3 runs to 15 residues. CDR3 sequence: CASKLGQTYSYEQYF. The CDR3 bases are TGTGCCAGCAAACTGGGACAGACGTACTCCTACGAGCAGTACTTC.

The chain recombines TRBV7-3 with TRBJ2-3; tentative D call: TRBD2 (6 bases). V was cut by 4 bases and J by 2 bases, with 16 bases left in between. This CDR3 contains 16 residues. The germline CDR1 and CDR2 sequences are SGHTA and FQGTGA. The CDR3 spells CASSSRLGGATDTQYF. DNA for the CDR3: TGTGCCAGCAGCTCCCGACTAGGTGGGGCCACAGATACGCAGTATTTT. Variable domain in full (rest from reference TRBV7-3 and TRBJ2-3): GAGVSQTPSNKVTEKGKYVELRCDPISGHTALYWYRQSLGQGPEFLIYFQGTGAADDSGLPNDRFFAVRPEGSVSTLKIQRTERGDSAVYLCASSSRLGGATDTQYFGPGTRLTVL.

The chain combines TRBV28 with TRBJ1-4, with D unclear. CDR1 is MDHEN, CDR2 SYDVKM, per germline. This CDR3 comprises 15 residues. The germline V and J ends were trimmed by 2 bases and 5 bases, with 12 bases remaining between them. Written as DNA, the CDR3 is TGTGCCAGCAGTTTAGCGGACGGACTGAATGAAAAACTGTTTTTT. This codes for CASSLADGLNEKLFF.

CDR3 bases: TGTGCCAGCAGCCATAGAGGGACCCAGTACTTC. Protein sequence: CASSHRGTQYF. The chain is built from TRBV3-1 (or the pseudogene TRBV3-2) and TRBJ2-5; D call uncertain. This CDR3 has 11 residues. The germline gives CDR1 LGHDT, CDR2 YNNKEL (reference sequence). V dropped 3 bases and J dropped 7 bases, with 6 bases sitting between them.

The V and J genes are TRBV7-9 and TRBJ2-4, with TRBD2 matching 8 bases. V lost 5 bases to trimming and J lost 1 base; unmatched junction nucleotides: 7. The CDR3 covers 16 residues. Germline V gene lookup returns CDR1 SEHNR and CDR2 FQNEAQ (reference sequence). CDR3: CASSPPGGQAKNIQYF. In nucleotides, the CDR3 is TGTGCCAGCAGCCCCCCGGGAGGGCAGGCCAAAAACATTCAGTACTTC.

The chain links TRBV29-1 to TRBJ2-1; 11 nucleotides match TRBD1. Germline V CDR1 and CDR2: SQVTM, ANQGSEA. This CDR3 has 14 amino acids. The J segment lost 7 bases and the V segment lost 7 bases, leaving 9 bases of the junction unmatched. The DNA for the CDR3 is TGCAGCGCCCCCGGGACAGGGGGAGGTAATGAGCAGTTCTTC. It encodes CSAPGTGGGNEQFF.

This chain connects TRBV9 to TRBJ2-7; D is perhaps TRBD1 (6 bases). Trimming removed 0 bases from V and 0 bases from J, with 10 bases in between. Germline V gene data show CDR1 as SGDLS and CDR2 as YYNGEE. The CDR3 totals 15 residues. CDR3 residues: CASSVAGHHSYEQYF. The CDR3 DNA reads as TGTGCCAGCAGCGTAGCGGGACACCACTCCTACGAGCAGTACTTC.

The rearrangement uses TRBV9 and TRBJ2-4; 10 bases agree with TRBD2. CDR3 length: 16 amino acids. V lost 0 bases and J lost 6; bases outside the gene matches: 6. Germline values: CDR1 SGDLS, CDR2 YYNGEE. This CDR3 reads CASSVDPAGGINIQYF. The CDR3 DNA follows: TGTGCCAGCAGCGTAGATCCAGCGGGGGGGATAAACATTCAGTACTTC.

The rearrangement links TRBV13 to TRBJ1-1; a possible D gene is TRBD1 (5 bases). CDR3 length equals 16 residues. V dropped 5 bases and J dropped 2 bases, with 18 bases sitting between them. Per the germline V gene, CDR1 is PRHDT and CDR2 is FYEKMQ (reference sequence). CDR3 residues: CASSPRGRGRNTEAFF. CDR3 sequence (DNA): TGTGCCAGCAGCCCCCGGGGGAGGGGCCGTAACACTGAAGCTTTCTTT.

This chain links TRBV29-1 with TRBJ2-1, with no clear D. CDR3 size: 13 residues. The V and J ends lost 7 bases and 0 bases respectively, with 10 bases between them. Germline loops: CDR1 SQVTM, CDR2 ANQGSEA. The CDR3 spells CSGAELSYNEQFF. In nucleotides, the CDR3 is TGCAGCGGGGCTGAGCTCTCCTACAATGAGCAGTTCTTC.

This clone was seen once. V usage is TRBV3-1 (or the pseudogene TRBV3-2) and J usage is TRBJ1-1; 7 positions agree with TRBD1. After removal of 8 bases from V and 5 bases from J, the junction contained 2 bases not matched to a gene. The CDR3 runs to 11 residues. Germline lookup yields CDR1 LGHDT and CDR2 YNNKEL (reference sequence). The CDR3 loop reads CASARGTEAFF. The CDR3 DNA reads TGTGCCAGCGCCAGGGGGACTGAAGCTTTCTTT.

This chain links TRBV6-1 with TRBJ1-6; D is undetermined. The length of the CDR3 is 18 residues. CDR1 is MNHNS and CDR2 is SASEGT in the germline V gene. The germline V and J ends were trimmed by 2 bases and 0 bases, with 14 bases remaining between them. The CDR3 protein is CASSESVSRSSYNSPLHF. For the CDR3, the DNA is TGTGCCAGCAGTGAAAGCGTCTCAAGGAGCTCCTATAATTCACCCCTCCACTTT.

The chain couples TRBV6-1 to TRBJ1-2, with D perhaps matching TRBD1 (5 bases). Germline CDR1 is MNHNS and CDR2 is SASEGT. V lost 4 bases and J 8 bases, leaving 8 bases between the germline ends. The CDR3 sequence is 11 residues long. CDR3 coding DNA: TGTGCCAGCAGTGTGGGGCCGGGCTACACCTTC. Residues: CASSVGPGYTF.

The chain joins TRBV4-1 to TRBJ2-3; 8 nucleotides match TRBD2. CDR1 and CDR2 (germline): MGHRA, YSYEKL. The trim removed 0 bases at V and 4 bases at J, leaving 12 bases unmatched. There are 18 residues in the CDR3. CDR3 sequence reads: CASSQESGTSGWADTQYF. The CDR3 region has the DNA TGCGCCAGCAGCCAAGAGTCGGGGACTAGTGGTTGGGCAGATACGCAGTATTTT.

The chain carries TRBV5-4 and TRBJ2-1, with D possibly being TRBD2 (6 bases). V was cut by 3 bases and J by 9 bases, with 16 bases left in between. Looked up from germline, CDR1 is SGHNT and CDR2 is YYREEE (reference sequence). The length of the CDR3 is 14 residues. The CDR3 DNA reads TGTGCCAGCAGCTCAAAAGGAGGGGTTGGTGAGCAGTTCTTC. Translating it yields CASSSKGGVGEQFF.

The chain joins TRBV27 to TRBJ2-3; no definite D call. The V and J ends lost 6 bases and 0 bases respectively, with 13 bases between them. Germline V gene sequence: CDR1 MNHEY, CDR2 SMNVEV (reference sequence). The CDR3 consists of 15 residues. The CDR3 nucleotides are TGTGCCAGCAGCCCCCTCTTCACTAGCACAGATACGCAGTATTTT. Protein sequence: CASSPLFTSTDTQYF.

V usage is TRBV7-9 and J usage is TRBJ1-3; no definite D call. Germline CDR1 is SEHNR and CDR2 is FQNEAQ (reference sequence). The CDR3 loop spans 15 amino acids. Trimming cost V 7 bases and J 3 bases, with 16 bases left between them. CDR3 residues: CASTLGGGIGNTIYF. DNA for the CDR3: TGTGCCAGCACCTTGGGCGGTGGTATTGGAAACACCATATATTTT. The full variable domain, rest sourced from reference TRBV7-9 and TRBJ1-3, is DTGVSQNPRHKITKRGQNVTFRCDPISEHNRLYWYRQTLGQGPEFLTYFQNEAQLEKSRLLSDRFSAERPKGSFSTLEIQRTEQGDSAMYLCASTLGGGIGNTIYFGEGSWLTVV.

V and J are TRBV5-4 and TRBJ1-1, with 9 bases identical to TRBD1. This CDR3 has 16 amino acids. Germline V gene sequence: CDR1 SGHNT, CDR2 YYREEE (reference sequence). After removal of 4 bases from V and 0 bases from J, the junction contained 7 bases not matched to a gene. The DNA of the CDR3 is TGTGCCAGCAGCCTGGACAGGGGTGGGATGAACACTGAAGCTTTCTTT. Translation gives CASSLDRGGMNTEAFF.

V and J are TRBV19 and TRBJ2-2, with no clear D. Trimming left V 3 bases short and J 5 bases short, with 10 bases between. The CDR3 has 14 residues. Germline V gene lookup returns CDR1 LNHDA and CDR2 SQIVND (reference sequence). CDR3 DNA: TGTGCCAGTAGTATTAGTCTACGGACCGGGGAGCTGTTTTTT. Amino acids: CASSISLRTGELFF.

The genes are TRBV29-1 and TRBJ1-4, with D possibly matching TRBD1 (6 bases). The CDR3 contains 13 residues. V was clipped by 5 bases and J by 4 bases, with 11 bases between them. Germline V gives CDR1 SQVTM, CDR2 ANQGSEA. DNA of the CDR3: TGCAGCGTTCTACAGGGTGGTAATGAAAAACTGTTTTTT. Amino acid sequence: CSVLQGGNEKLFF.

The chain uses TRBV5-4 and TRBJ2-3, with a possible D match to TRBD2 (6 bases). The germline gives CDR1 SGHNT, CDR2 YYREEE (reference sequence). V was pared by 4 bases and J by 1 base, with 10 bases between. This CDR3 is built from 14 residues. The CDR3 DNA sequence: TGTGCCAGCAGCCGGGACTGGGGCACAGATACGCAGTATTTT. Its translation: CASSRDWGTDTQYF.

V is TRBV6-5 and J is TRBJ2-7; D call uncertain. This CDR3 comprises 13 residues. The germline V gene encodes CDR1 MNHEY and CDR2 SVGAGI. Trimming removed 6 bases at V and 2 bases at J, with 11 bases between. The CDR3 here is CASSDTPPYEQYV. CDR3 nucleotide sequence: TGTGCCAGCAGCGACACCCCACCCTACGAGCAGTACGTC.

CDR3 DNA: TGTGCCAGCAGCTCTGGACAGGGCGAGACCCAGTACTTC. Translated, it gives CASSSGQGETQYF. The rearrangement uses TRBV7-3 and TRBJ2-5, with 8 nucleotides matching TRBD1. V shed 4 bases, J shed 5 bases, and the junction held 3 bases outside the gene matches. The CDR3 extends over 13 amino acids. The germline V gene has CDR1 SGHTA and CDR2 FQGTGA.

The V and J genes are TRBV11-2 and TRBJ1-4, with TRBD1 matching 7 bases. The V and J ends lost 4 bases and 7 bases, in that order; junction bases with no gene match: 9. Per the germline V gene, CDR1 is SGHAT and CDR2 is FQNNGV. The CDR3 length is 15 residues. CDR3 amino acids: CASSSNRQGIEKLFF. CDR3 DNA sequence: TGTGCCAGCAGCTCAAACCGACAGGGAATTGAAAAACTGTTTTTT.

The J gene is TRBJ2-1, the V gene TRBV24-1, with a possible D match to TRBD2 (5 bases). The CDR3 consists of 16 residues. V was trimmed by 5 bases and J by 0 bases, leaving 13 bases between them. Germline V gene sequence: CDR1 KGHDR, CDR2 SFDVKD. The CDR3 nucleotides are TGTGCCACCAGTGGTCCCTCGGGGTACTCCTACAATGAGCAGTTCTTC. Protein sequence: CATSGPSGYSYNEQFF.

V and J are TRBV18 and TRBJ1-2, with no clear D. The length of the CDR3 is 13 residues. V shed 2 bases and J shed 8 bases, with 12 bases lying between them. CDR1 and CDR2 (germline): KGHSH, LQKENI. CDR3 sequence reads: CASSPELTRGYTF. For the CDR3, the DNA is TGTGCCAGCTCACCAGAACTGACAAGGGGCTACACCTTC.